The clone carrying this TCR beta chain was found many times. As yet, its antigen is unknown. This entry comes from a study of early T cells in non-severe SARS-CoV-2 infection. On the study more broadly: The study sequenced bulk RNA from unsorted whole blood, with chains unpaired.

The CDR3 contains 12 residues. Germline V gene sequence: CDR1 MDHEN, CDR2 SYDVKM. The V end was cut by 4 bases, the J end by 5 bases, with 6 bases between. Study-level findings and limits: VDJdb matching, biased toward anti-spike CD8 responses, missed private and CD4 specificities.

Individually, cDNA molecules had unique molecular identifiers attached to them. One entry per CDR3 protein, called by TCRdb with MiXCR from the 5' RACE reads. This table holds tens of thousands of distinct CDR3 sequences, around a tenth found once. The clonotype was recovered from an adult who was a healthcare worker with PCR-confirmed SARS-CoV-2 infection or an uninfected control (not recorded which). The chain uses TRBV28 and TRBJ1-5, with unresolved D. What was sequenced was whole blood. CDR3 DNA: TGTGCCAGCAGTTGGCGTTATCAGCCCCAGCATTTT. Its translation is CASSWRYQPQHF.